This T cell receptor (beta chain) comes out of a study of control samples from healthy donors and cancer patients (dated by TCRdb to 2020 to 2022). CDR1 and CDR2 (MGHRA, YSYEKL) derive from the germline V gene. The CDR3 starts with the cysteine, ends with the phenylalanine, and has 14 residues. The kept DNA is CDR3 alone, 42 bases in frame from the first base. The V and J ends are trimmed by 1 base and 4 bases, leaving 11 bases between them. Preparation of the library involved the immunoSEQ multiplex PCR assay. In TCRdb, the immuneACCESS table is reduced to in-frame sequences with V and J assigned. These tables do not hold every clone; where another copy was compared, an unresolved V gene accounts for under half, and the others remain unexplained. In this sample the table shows some 150,000 clones, about 94% of which occur a single time. The ten biggest clones cover roughly 3.9% of the sample. Concerning this clone itself: Its cognate antigen has yet to be identified. Base quality data are lacking; no much larger clone is found one base away.

The chain is assembled from TRBV4-1 and TRBJ2-7; matching of 5 bases hints at TRBD2 as the D gene. This clonotype was sampled from an older woman in good health. The material sequenced was blood. The CDR3 in this case is CASSQVSRGYEQYF. The bases are TGCGCCAGCAGCCAAGTTTCACGGGGATACGAGCAGTACTTC.